These T cell receptor beta chains were read from a single sample in a study of shared clonotypes between healthy human individuals. The method was immunoSEQ multiplex PCR; TCRdb's version includes in-frame clones alone and lacks a portion of them. The data show about 2 million clones, about 95% seen once. Sequencing input: naive CD8+ T cells sorted from blood. The source is a man aged 18 to 35 in good health. CDR3s leave out the opening cysteine and the closing phenylalanine or tryptophan. The order of the fields is V gene, CDR3 length, clone size, CDR3 protein. The listing skips clone size in some rows; elsewhere it reads once, few, many or a size class.

v_call: TRBV6-5; cdr3_length: 12; clone_size: .; cdr3_aa: ASSEDDYNSPLH
v_call: TRBV6-6; cdr3_length: 13; clone_size: .; cdr3_aa: ASTAPRGSSYEQY
v_call: TRBV10-2; cdr3_length: 12; clone_size: .; cdr3_aa: ASSEGPGAYEQY
v_call: TRBV5-1; cdr3_length: 12; clone_size: .; cdr3_aa: ASSLVGGTYEQY
v_call: TRBV25-1; cdr3_length: 15; clone_size: .; cdr3_aa: ASSEFAGVGNTGELF
v_call: TRBV2; cdr3_length: 16; clone_size: .; cdr3_aa: ASSGGGTSGHPVETQY
v_call: TRBV5-1; cdr3_length: 13; clone_size: .; cdr3_aa: ASSTTSGGYNEQF
v_call: TRBV6-5; cdr3_length: 11; clone_size: .; cdr3_aa: ASSPGQVYEQY
v_call: TRBV27; cdr3_length: 12; clone_size: .; cdr3_aa: ASREGGANYGYT
v_call: TRBV11-3; cdr3_length: 13; clone_size: .; cdr3_aa: ASSFVQGLPYEQY
v_call: TRBV7-9; cdr3_length: 13; clone_size: once; cdr3_aa: ASSEERGRDTEAF
v_call: TRBV7-6; cdr3_length: 12; clone_size: .; cdr3_aa: ASREGGSGTEAF
v_call: TRBV30; cdr3_length: 12; clone_size: .; cdr3_aa: AGTTGGWTDTQY
v_call: TRBV28; cdr3_length: 14; clone_size: few; cdr3_aa: ASSSSYRDGNSPLH
v_call: TRBV7-8; cdr3_length: 14; clone_size: .; cdr3_aa: ASSFTEGAQTETQY
v_call: TRBV11-2; cdr3_length: 12; clone_size: .; cdr3_aa: ASSLAGQQETQY
v_call: TRBV19; cdr3_length: 11; clone_size: .; cdr3_aa: ASSAGTGYEQY
v_call: TRBV27; cdr3_length: 11; clone_size: once; cdr3_aa: ASSYTAGYEQY
v_call: TRBV7-9; cdr3_length: 11; clone_size: .; cdr3_aa: ASSLAGSYGYT
v_call: TRBV6-5; cdr3_length: 12; clone_size: once; cdr3_aa: ASSYIGPNTEAF
v_call: TRBV7-3; cdr3_length: 13; clone_size: once; cdr3_aa: ASSLIGGYTGELF
v_call: TRBV5-1; cdr3_length: 14; clone_size: .; cdr3_aa: ASSLRTGATNEKLF
v_call: TRBV2; cdr3_length: 14; clone_size: .; cdr3_aa: AKGTSGGLSTDTQY
v_call: TRBV4-1; cdr3_length: 12; clone_size: .; cdr3_aa: ASSPRDVADTQY
v_call: TRBV27; cdr3_length: 12; clone_size: once; cdr3_aa: ASRRDSPSYGYT
v_call: TRBV6-1; cdr3_length: 14; clone_size: once; cdr3_aa: ASSEALAGAYNEQF
v_call: TRBV19; cdr3_length: 11; clone_size: once; cdr3_aa: AAKGQGETEAF
v_call: TRBV30; cdr3_length: 13; clone_size: .; cdr3_aa: AWTGPPVARETQY
v_call: TRBV6-5; cdr3_length: 12; clone_size: .; cdr3_aa: ASSYSEGVYEQY
v_call: TRBV6-6; cdr3_length: 14; clone_size: .; cdr3_aa: ASSSVWLAGLNEQF
v_call: TRBV27; cdr3_length: 11; clone_size: .; cdr3_aa: ASVQIHNYGYT
v_call: TRBV19; cdr3_length: 10; clone_size: .; cdr3_aa: ASSPHNNEQF
v_call: TRBV30; cdr3_length: 15; clone_size: .; cdr3_aa: AWSSATPTSEDNEQF
v_call: TRBV5-1; cdr3_length: 13; clone_size: .; cdr3_aa: ASSLGPTASTEAF
v_call: TRBV5-4; cdr3_length: 11; clone_size: .; cdr3_aa: ASSPKGQYGYT
v_call: TRBV29-1; cdr3_length: 11; clone_size: .; cdr3_aa: SVENPGNYEQY
v_call: TRBV28; cdr3_length: 11; clone_size: .; cdr3_aa: ASSLTANTEAF
v_call: TRBV30; cdr3_length: 11; clone_size: once; cdr3_aa: AWSGQGQETQY
v_call: TRBV4-2; cdr3_length: 13; clone_size: .; cdr3_aa: ASSQAGQGSYEQY
v_call: TRBV2; cdr3_length: 15; clone_size: .; cdr3_aa: ASSEMVPGQGGSPLH
v_call: TRBV4-2; cdr3_length: 15; clone_size: .; cdr3_aa: ASSQDAVAGVGDTQY
v_call: TRBV25-1; cdr3_length: 14; clone_size: .; cdr3_aa: ASSEYGWGPTDTQY
v_call: TRBV15; cdr3_length: 12; clone_size: .; cdr3_aa: AIGDEETNQPQH
v_call: TRBV15; cdr3_length: 13; clone_size: .; cdr3_aa: ATSRDGATNEKLF
v_call: TRBV27; cdr3_length: 9; clone_size: .; cdr3_aa: ASRLGDTQY
v_call: TRBV5-6; cdr3_length: 14; clone_size: .; cdr3_aa: ASSFHFQEGGTEAF
v_call: TRBV5-4; cdr3_length: 13; clone_size: .; cdr3_aa: ASSPGTSSSYEQY
v_call: TRBV11-3; cdr3_length: 12; clone_size: .; cdr3_aa: ASSADTGYGELF
v_call: TRBV11-2; cdr3_length: 13; clone_size: .; cdr3_aa: ASSFPGTGGLGYT
v_call: TRBV5-4; cdr3_length: 13; clone_size: .; cdr3_aa: ASSPRQLRGTEAF
v_call: TRBV2; cdr3_length: 12; clone_size: .; cdr3_aa: ASSERGNDYGYT
v_call: TRBV7-9; cdr3_length: 13; clone_size: .; cdr3_aa: ASSLLGLNYNEQF
v_call: TRBV9; cdr3_length: 10; clone_size: .; cdr3_aa: ASKPWNTEAF
v_call: TRBV7-8; cdr3_length: 12; clone_size: .; cdr3_aa: ASSSGQGHTEAF
v_call: TRBV6-5; cdr3_length: 13; clone_size: .; cdr3_aa: ASSSLQGVNSPLH
v_call: TRBV10-2; cdr3_length: 11; clone_size: .; cdr3_aa: ASSEVAYTEAF